Listed here are 16 T cell receptor beta chains from one sample, sequenced in a study of blood T cell repertoires in COVID-19. The table came from immunoSEQ multiplex PCR; TCRdb's copy has only in-frame clones and leaves some out. The sample has about 74,000 clones, 80% seen once; the top ten hold around 12%. Sequenced input: peripheral blood. The receptors were sampled from a human donor in a cohort sampled during active COVID-19.

V is TRBV10-3 and J is TRBJ2-5; 7 nucleotides agree with TRBD2. J lost 2 bases, V lost 7 bases, and 4 bases had no gene match. This CDR3 has 13 amino acids. Germline assignment: CDR1 ENHRY and CDR2 SYGVKD. CDR3 in DNA: TGTGCCATCAAGGGAGCGGGACAAGAGACCCAGTACTTC. It translates to CAIKGAGQETQYF.

V is TRBV4-3 and J is TRBJ1-1, with a possible D match to TRBD1 (5 bases). CDR1 is LGHNA, CDR2 YSLEER, per germline. Trimming cost V 3 bases and J 0 bases, with 8 bases left between them. The CDR3 runs to 14 residues. CDR3: CASSQGLLNTEAFF. CDR3 DNA sequence: TGCGCCAGCAGCCAGGGACTTTTGAACACTGAAGCTTTCTTT.

The V gene is TRBV5-1, the J gene TRBJ2-7; 8 positions match TRBD1. Trimming cost V 4 bases and J 0 bases; bases outside gene matches: 6. This CDR3 region has 15 residues. CDR1 SGHRS and CDR2 YFSETQ come from the germline V gene. CDR3 DNA: TGCGCCAGCAGCCCGGGGGACAGGAGCTCCTACGAGCAGTACGTC. It translates to CASSPGDRSSYEQYV.

This clone was detected only a few times. The chain is built from TRBV30 and TRBJ1-2, with 7 bases lining up with TRBD1. V trimming: 3 bases; J trimming: 6 bases; junction bases outside the gene matches: 7. From germline, CDR1 is GTSNPN and CDR2 SVGIG (reference sequence). This CDR3 is built from 13 residues. CDR3 protein: CAWSATGVDGYTF. In DNA form, the CDR3 reads TGTGCCTGGAGCGCTACAGGGGTGGATGGCTACACCTTC.

The chain combines TRBV7-3 with TRBJ2-4, with 10 positions matching TRBD2. The CDR3 is 17 residues long. Unmatched junction bases numbered 12, after V lost 5 bases and J lost 5 bases. Germline V gives CDR1 SGHTA, CDR2 FQGTGA. CDR3 nucleotide sequence: TGTGCCAGCAGCAGAGGGTCGGCTAGCGGGAGCCAAAACATTCAGTACTTC. This encodes CASSRGSASGSQNIQYF.

The chain combines TRBV28 with TRBJ2-4; possibly TRBD2 for D (5 bases). The CDR3 loop spans 14 amino acids. Trimming removed 7 bases at V and 6 bases at J, with 16 bases between. Germline V gene sequence: CDR1 MDHEN, CDR2 SYDVKM. The CDR3 here is CASTSSGRGNIQYF. CDR3 sequence (DNA): TGTGCCAGCACGAGTTCGGGGAGAGGAAACATTCAGTACTTC.

The chain has TRBV6-6 and TRBJ1-4; weak D call: TRBD1 (5 bases). V lost 7 bases and J lost 8, with 17 bases in between. Germline V CDR1 and CDR2: MNHNY, SVGAGI (reference sequence). CDR3 length equals 14 residues. CDR3 in amino acids: CASNAGGVGEKLFF. The CDR3 region has the DNA TGTGCCAGCAATGCGGGGGGAGTGGGAGAAAAACTGTTTTTT.

V and J are TRBV9 and TRBJ2-3; 10 bases agree with TRBD2. The CDR3 extends over 14 amino acids. V shed 3 bases, J shed 7 bases, and the junction held 5 bases outside the gene matches. The germline CDR1 and CDR2 sequences are SGDLS and YYNGEE. The CDR3 is CASSGSGGRNTQYF. DNA for the CDR3: TGTGCCAGCAGCGGTAGCGGGGGGAGAAATACGCAGTATTTT.

This clone was seen just once. The rearrangement links TRBV19 to TRBJ2-1, with D perhaps TRBD1 (6 bases). CDR1 and CDR2 (germline): LNHDA, SQIVND (reference sequence). The CDR3 contains 14 residues. Trimming removed 3 bases at V and 6 bases at J, with 12 bases between. The CDR3: CASSITPRGNEQFF. CDR3 DNA sequence: TGTGCCAGTAGTATCACACCCAGGGGCAATGAGCAGTTCTTC.

This clone is a singleton in its sample. The V and J genes are TRBV28 and TRBJ1-2; 8 nucleotides align to TRBD1. This CDR3 spans 15 amino acids. CDR1 and CDR2 from the germline V gene are MDHEN and SYDVKM. V dropped 6 bases and J dropped 5; count of bases not matched to a gene: 11. Here the CDR3 DNA reads TGTGCCAGCAGCCGGACAGGGAAGGGGCTATATGGCTACACCTTC. Translated, it gives CASSRTGKGLYGYTF.

The V call is TRBV30, the J call TRBJ1-2; D is unclear. The V end lost 4 bases, the J end lost 4 bases, and 10 bases lay between the germline ends. There are 12 residues in the CDR3. CDR1 and CDR2 (germline): GTSNPN, SVGIG (reference sequence). CDR3 coding DNA: TGTGCCTGGACCGGGGAGGGCTATGGCTACACCTTC. Translated: CAWTGEGYGYTF.

The chain employs TRBV27 and TRBJ2-1, with 8 bases aligning to TRBD2. CDR1 is MNHEY, CDR2 SMNVEV, per germline (reference sequence). This CDR3 spans 15 amino acids. V gave up 5 bases and J gave up 2 bases; unmatched junction bases: 5. As DNA, the CDR3 is TGTGCCAGCAGTCAAGGACTAGCAGCCTACAATGAGCAGTTCTTC. This translates into CASSQGLAAYNEQFF.

The chain carries TRBV11-3 and TRBJ2-7; 9 bases match TRBD1. Germline CDR1 SGHNT, CDR2 YENEEA. Trimming cost V 5 bases and J 6 bases; bases outside gene matches: 8. This CDR3 contains 14 residues. In DNA form, the CDR3 reads TGTGCCAGCAGCCCCGGACAGGGGAGGATCGAGCAGTACGTC. Amino acid sequence: CASSPGQGRIEQYV.

The chain recombines TRBV23-1 with TRBJ2-3; D remains unclear. TRBV23-1 is marked as an open reading frame, function uncertain. The V gene lost 4 bases and the J gene lost 4 bases, with 12 bases spanning the gap. The CDR3 is made up of 14 amino acids. CDR3 nucleotides: TGCGCCAGCAGTCCTAGTCCCTTCTCAGATACGCAGTATTTT. Protein sequence: CASSPSPFSDTQYF.

This clone was seen just once. This chain uses TRBV2 with TRBJ2-7, with 8 bases identical to TRBD2. The CDR3 totals 14 residues. Germline CDR1 is SNHLY and CDR2 is FYNNEI. Losses at the gene ends were 4 bases for V and 1 base for J; bases not matched to a gene: 3. The CDR3, as DNA: TGTGCCAGCAGTGCCCAGCGGGGGTCCTACGAGCAGTACTTC. This codes for CASSAQRGSYEQYF. Variable domain in full (rest from reference TRBV2 and TRBJ2-7): EPEVTQTPSHQVTQMGQEVILRCVPISNHLYFYWYRQILGQKVEFLVSFYNNEISEKSEIFDDQFSVERPDGSNFTLKIRSTKLEDSAMYFCASSAQRGSYEQYFGPGTRLTVT.

The chain recombines TRBV3-1 (or the pseudogene TRBV3-2) with TRBJ1-1; 7 nucleotides agree with TRBD1. This CDR3 is built from 14 residues. The germline gives CDR1 LGHDT, CDR2 YNNKEL (reference sequence). With V trimmed by 4 bases and J by 1 base, 3 bases remained unmatched. CDR3 residues: CASSLSGGNTEAFF. In DNA form, the CDR3 reads TGTGCCAGCAGCCTCTCAGGGGGGAACACTGAAGCTTTCTTT.